These 21 T cell receptor beta chains originate from one sample sequenced in a study of regulatory T cells in long-lasting Graves disease. Stated time point: newly diagnosed GD, antithyroid drugs for less than 3 months. The authors made the TCR library using RNA they extracted from PBMCs. With iRepertoire HTBI primers and Arm-PCR of CDR3 regions, TCR beta libraries were built. TCRdb processed the multiplex PCR reads anew with MiXCR; each CDR3 protein has one entry. Of hundreds of thousands of distinct CDR3 sequences in the sample, 16% were seen once. The data were also submitted as part of a second study, on T cells in Graves' hyperthyroidism and ophthalmopathy.

Sequencing was performed on peripheral blood mononuclear cells (PBMCs), taken at new diagnosis, from a patient treated with antithyroid drugs. These receptors came from a woman in her thirties with Graves disease.

A note on this clonotype: At one end the junction does not follow the germline gene, possibly because of a read error. The chain recombines TRBV9 with TRBJ2-2; TRBD1 aligns across 7 bases. CDR1 and CDR2 (germline): SGDLS, YYNGEE. The CDR3 sequence is 17 residues long. This chain's CDR3 is CASSGLRDRAKTGELFF. The DNA for the CDR3 is TGTGCCAGCAGCGGTCTACGTGACAGGGCGAAGACCGGGGAGCTGTTTTTT.

Ten or more counts support this clonotype. The chain joins TRBV13 to TRBJ1-1; TRBD1 might be the D (6 bases). Deletions cut 7 bases from V and 1 base from J, with 19 bases between. The germline gives CDR1 PRHDT, CDR2 FYEKMQ (reference sequence). This CDR3 region has 16 residues. The CDR3 sequence: CASIPLGGRKNTEAFF. The CDR3 DNA sequence: TGTGCCAGCATTCCCTTAGGGGGACGCAAGAACACTGAAGCTTTCTTT. Combining the CDR3 with reference TRBV13 and TRBJ1-1 gives the whole variable domain AAGVIQSPRHLIKEKRETATLKCYPIPRHDTVYWYQQGPGQDPQFLISFYEKMQSDKGSIPDRFSAQQFSDYHSELNMSSLELGDSALYFCASIPLGGRKNTEAFFGQGTRLTVV.

This clonotype was picked up a small number of times. The genes are TRBV20-1 and TRBJ1-2, with 8 bases that match TRBD1. From germline, CDR1 is DFQATT and CDR2 SNEGSKA (reference sequence). There are 15 residues in the CDR3. The ends lost 3 bases at V and 12 bases at J; junction bases unmatched: 18. The CDR3 spells CSARIQGVISVRHTF. The CDR3 DNA reads as TGCAGTGCTAGGATACAGGGGGTTATCTCTGTGAGGCACACCTTC.

The chain has TRBV18 and TRBJ2-1; 10 positions match TRBD2. V trimming: 0 bases; J trimming: 6 bases; junction bases outside the gene matches: 5. The CDR3 is 16 amino acids. CDR1 and CDR2 from the germline V gene are KGHSH and LQKENI. The CDR3 coding sequence is TGTGCCAGCTCACCACCGGGTAGCGGGAGGCTCAATGAGCAGTTCTTC. Protein: CASSPPGSGRLNEQFF.

This clonotype was detected ten times or more. The chain is built from TRBV27 and TRBJ2-3, with 9 bases aligning to TRBD2. The CDR3 consists of 15 residues. CDR1 MNHEY and CDR2 SMNVEV come from the germline V gene (reference sequence). The V gene end was trimmed by 6 bases and the J gene end by 0 bases; junction bases not matched to a gene: 4. CDR3 sequence reads: CASRPTSGSTDTQYF. CDR3 sequence (DNA): TGTGCCAGCAGGCCCACTAGCGGGAGCACAGATACGCAGTATTTT.

This clonotype was seen more than once but under ten times. The J gene is TRBJ2-1, the V gene TRBV5-1, with D possibly TRBD2 on 6 matching bases. With 1 base removed from V and 4 bases from J, the gap between germline ends came to 12 bases. Germline V gene lookup returns CDR1 SGHRS and CDR2 YFSETQ. This CDR3 contains 15 residues. The CDR3 coding sequence is TGCGCCAGCAGCTTGTACGGGAGTTTATACAATGAGCAGTTCTTC. It encodes CASSLYGSLYNEQFF. Full variable domain (missing parts from reference TRBV5-1 and TRBJ2-1): KAGVTQTPRYLIKTRGQQVTLSCSPISGHRSVSWYQQTPGQGLQFLFEYFSETQRNKGNFPGRFSGRQFSNSRSEMNVSTLELGDSALYLCASSLYGSLYNEQFFGPGTRLTVL.

In this sample, this clonotype turned up many times. The DNA for the CDR3 is TGTGCCAGCGGTCGACGGAGAGCCAACACTGAAGCTTTCTTT. It codes for CASGRRRANTEAFF. The chain couples TRBV12-3 or TRBV12-4 to TRBJ1-1; D gene unclear. The CDR3 loop spans 14 amino acids. With 8 bases removed from V and 2 bases from J, the gap between germline ends came to 15 bases.

There are many counts of this clonotype. The V call is TRBV5-1, the J call TRBJ2-1, with TRBD2 identical over 9 bases. The CDR3 contains 14 residues. Germline trimming cut 3 bases from V and 9 bases from J; bases unmatched to any gene: 7. Germline CDR1 and CDR2: SGHRS and YFSETQ. DNA of the CDR3: TGCGCCAGCAGCTGGCCTAGCGGGACCCGTGAGCAGTTCTTC. Translating it yields CASSWPSGTREQFF. The complete variable domain, with remaining parts taken from reference TRBV5-1 and TRBJ2-1, reads KAGVTQTPRYLIKTRGQQVTLSCSPISGHRSVSWYQQTPGQGLQFLFEYFSETQRNKGNFPGRFSGRQFSNSRSEMNVSTLELGDSALYLCASSWPSGTREQFFGPGTRLTVL.

This clonotype was seen at least ten times. V and J are TRBV28 and TRBJ2-2, with 7 bases aligning to TRBD2. Per the germline V gene, CDR1 is MDHEN and CDR2 is SYDVKM. V lost 7 bases and J lost 7; bases outside the gene matches: 6. The CDR3 is 13 amino acids. CDR3 in DNA: TGTGCCAGCATAAGGTCGGGGGGCGGGGAGCTGTTTTTT. Protein product: CASIRSGGGELFF.

There are many counts of this clonotype. The CDR3 loop is CASSDPPGAGTEAFF. CDR3 nucleotides: TGTGCCAGCAGTGACCCACCAGGGGCTGGAACTGAAGCTTTCTTT. V is TRBV28 and J is TRBJ1-1; a possible D gene is TRBD1 (6 bases). Germline lookup yields CDR1 MDHEN and CDR2 SYDVKM. Trimming took off 5 bases at V and 5 bases at J, with 18 bases between the two ends. The CDR3 contains 15 residues.

This clonotype was counted ten times or more. The rearrangement links TRBV10-3 to TRBJ1-5, with 9 bases aligning to TRBD1. Trimming took 2 bases from V and 2 from J; bases not matched to a gene: 4. Per germline, CDR1 ENHRY and CDR2 SYGVKD. The CDR3 is 16 amino acids. The CDR3 protein is CAISEPTGGGNQPQHF. The CDR3 nucleotides are TGTGCCATCAGTGAGCCGACAGGGGGAGGCAATCAGCCCCAGCATTTT.

This clonotype was counted many times. The J gene is TRBJ1-1, the V gene TRBV5-1; TRBD1 agrees at 7 bases. From germline, CDR1 is SGHRS and CDR2 YFSETQ. Trimming at V came to 0 bases and at J to 0 bases, leaving 5 bases not matched to a gene. This CDR3 is built from 16 residues. This chain's CDR3 is CASSLAGTAMNTEAFF. The CDR3 coding sequence is TGCGCCAGCAGCTTGGCCGGGACAGCTATGAACACTGAAGCTTTCTTT.

To note about this clonotype: It may be a read error: a sequence one base away is much more abundant. The chain couples TRBV5-1 to TRBJ1-1; 7 bases are a match to TRBD1. The CDR3 runs 15 residues. The trim removed 1 base at V and 3 bases at J, leaving 6 bases unmatched. CDR1 and CDR2 (germline): SGHRS, YFSETQ. The chain's CDR3 is CASSLSARGDTEAFF. In DNA form, the CDR3 reads TGCGCCAGCAGCTTGAGTGCCAGGGGGGACACTGAAGCTTTCTTT.

This chain connects TRBV27 to TRBJ2-2; 12 bases map to TRBD2. The V gene's germline CDR1 is MNHEY and CDR2 SMNVEV (reference sequence). Trimming at V came to 7 bases and at J to 6 bases, leaving 9 bases not matched to a gene. The CDR3 is 16 amino acids. The CDR3 reads CASTTGLAGISGELFF. The CDR3 nucleotides are TGTGCCAGCACCACCGGACTAGCGGGAATATCCGGGGAGCTGTTTTTT.

The V call is TRBV20-1, the J call TRBJ1-5; D remains unclear. Trimming took off 4 bases at V and 1 base at J, with 8 bases between the two ends. The CDR3 consists of 13 residues. Germline V gene lookup returns CDR1 DFQATT and CDR2 SNEGSKA (reference sequence). The CDR3 DNA reads as TGCAGTGCTAACGTAATGAGCAATCAGCCCCAGCATTTT. This encodes CSANVMSNQPQHF.

This clonotype was detected only a few times. The chain employs TRBV7-2 and TRBJ1-1; maybe TRBD1 (5 bases). The germline gives CDR1 SGHTA, CDR2 FQGNSA. This CDR3 spans 15 amino acids. V lost 5 bases and J 5 bases, leaving 18 bases between the germline ends. The CDR3 DNA reads TGTGCCAGCAGCGCCAGACGAGGGGAGGAGACTGAAGCTTTCTTT. Translation: CASSARRGEETEAFF.

This clonotype has at least ten counts. The chain links TRBV12-3 or TRBV12-4 to TRBJ2-5; maybe TRBD2 (6 bases). The CDR3 runs to 15 residues. V was shortened by 1 base and J by 5 bases, with 14 bases between the two germline ends. CDR3 loop: CASSLGSGRRETQYF. Written as DNA, the CDR3 is TGTGCCAGCAGTTTAGGTTCCGGGAGAAGGGAGACCCAGTACTTC.

This clonotype has ten or more counts. V usage is TRBV5-1 and J usage is TRBJ1-2; 9 nucleotides line up with TRBD1. The CDR3 runs 14 residues. V shed 7 bases, J shed 3 bases, and the junction held 7 bases outside the gene matches. Germline V gives CDR1 SGHRS, CDR2 YFSETQ. DNA for the CDR3: TGCGCCAGCGGAGGGGGACAGGGCGACTATGGCTACACCTTC. It translates to CASGGGQGDYGYTF.

The chain recombines TRBV4-1 with TRBJ2-7; TRBD1 agrees at 7 bases. This CDR3 is 16 amino acids long. From germline, CDR1 is MGHRA and CDR2 YSYEKL. The junction had 13 bases not matched to a gene; V was cut back by 6 bases and J by 2 bases. The CDR3 region is CASRSGWDRTTYEQYF. As DNA, the CDR3 is TGCGCCAGCAGGTCGGGGTGGGACAGAACAACCTACGAGCAGTACTTC.

The genes are TRBV5-4 and TRBJ2-5; D unclear. There are 13 residues in the CDR3. Germline CDR1 and CDR2: SGHNT and YYREEE (reference sequence). Trimming removed 3 bases from V and 4 bases from J, with 10 bases in between. CDR3 amino acids: CASSSDIGETQYF. The CDR3, as DNA: TGTGCCAGCAGCTCCGATATAGGAGAGACCCAGTACTTC.

In regard to this clonotype: A much bigger clone sits one base away, suggesting this may be a read error. Likely a read error: the CDR3 ends without its conserved phenylalanine or tryptophan. This chain links TRBV2 with TRBJ1-6; D not resolved. V gave up 5 bases and J gave up 9 bases, with 11 bases separating them. Germline V lookup: CDR1 SNHLY, CDR2 FYNNEI. The CDR3 sequence is 13 residues long. CDR3 protein: CASSWGPTSPLHS. In nucleotides, the CDR3 is TGTGCCAGCAGTTGGGGTCCCACTTCACCCCTCCACTCT.